What follows are 20 T cell receptor beta chains derived from one specimen sequenced in a study of cytomegalovirus exposure and HLA in healthy donors. The PCR contained 60 Vbeta and 13 Jbeta primers. Assay used: immunoSEQ multiplex PCR; TCRdb lists only in-frame clones, some missing. The data hold 90,000 to 120,000 clones, with around three quarters observed a single time. The sequencing input was PBMCs. The origin of the receptors is a female donor in good health and CMV-seropositive.

The chain couples TRBV6-1 to TRBJ2-1; 11 bases agree with TRBD2. V gave up 7 bases and J gave up 7 bases; unmatched junction bases: 6. The CDR3 length is 14 residues. CDR1 MNHNS and CDR2 SASEGT come from the germline V gene. The CDR3 spells CASKLAGAGNEQFF. CDR3 coding DNA: TGTGCCAGCAAACTAGCGGGAGCGGGAAATGAGCAGTTCTTC.

This clone was detected only once. CDR3 DNA sequence: TGTGCCATCGGACTTTTGGGACAGCCAAACACTGAAGCTTTCTTT. It specifies CAIGLLGQPNTEAFF. The chain carries TRBV10-3 and TRBJ1-1, with TRBD1 matching 7 bases. This CDR3 comprises 15 residues. CDR1 ENHRY and CDR2 SYGVKD come from the germline V gene. V lost 8 bases, J lost 2 bases, and 11 bases stayed unmatched.

The chain joins TRBV4-3 to TRBJ2-3, with 15 nucleotides matching TRBD2. Trimming cost V 1 base and J 1 base; bases outside gene matches: 12. The CDR3 consists of 21 residues. The germline V gene encodes CDR1 LGHNA and CDR2 YSLEER. The CDR3 nucleotides are TGCGCCAGCAGCCAAGTCCGGGGACTAGCGGGGGGCGGGCACGGCACAGATACGCAGTATTTT. Translated, it gives CASSQVRGLAGGGHGTDTQYF.

As to this clone: The germline gene is not matched at one end of the junction; a read error may be the cause. This chain connects TRBV7-2 to TRBJ2-5, with 8 bases aligning to TRBD2. Germline V gene data show CDR1 as SGHTA and CDR2 as FQGNSA. CDR3 length: 15 amino acids. CDR3 DNA: TGTGCCAGCAGCTTAAGTGCCGGACCGGGGGGGTGGACCAACTTC. This codes for CASSLSAGPGGWTNF.

This rearrangement joins TRBV5-1 to TRBJ2-2; TRBD2 agrees at 13 bases. The CDR3 covers 18 residues. Germline loops: CDR1 SGHRS, CDR2 YFSETQ. The V gene end was trimmed by 3 bases and the J gene end by 6 bases; junction bases not matched to a gene: 11. CDR3 in DNA: TGCGCCAGCAGCTCCACAACCGGCGGACTAGCGGGAGCCGGGGAGCTGTTTTTT. It specifies CASSSTTGGLAGAGELFF.

This chain uses TRBV30 with TRBJ2-3, with 8 positions matching TRBD1. After removal of 6 bases from V and 0 bases from J, the junction contained 8 bases not matched to a gene. The CDR3 runs to 15 residues. Looked up from germline, CDR1 is GTSNPN and CDR2 is SVGIG (reference sequence). CDR3 DNA: TGTGCCTGTACAAGGGGGACAGGAAGCACAGATACGCAGTATTTT. Encoded protein: CACTRGTGSTDTQYF.

V is TRBV7-8 and J is TRBJ1-1; perhaps TRBD1 as D (5 bases). There are 13 residues in the CDR3. Germline CDR1 SGHVS, CDR2 FQNEAQ. Trimming left V 5 bases short and J 5 bases short, with 12 bases between. The CDR3 reads CASSQQVKTEAFF. The DNA of the CDR3 is TGTGCCAGCAGCCAACAGGTAAAAACTGAAGCTTTCTTT.

The J gene is TRBJ2-7, the V gene TRBV30, with 8 bases aligning to TRBD1. The CDR3 is 13 residues long. Germline V lookup: CDR1 GTSNPN, CDR2 SVGIG (reference sequence). Germline trimming cut 5 bases from V and 5 bases from J; bases unmatched to any gene: 8. Written as DNA, the CDR3 is TGTGCCTGGTCGACAGGGGCAATAAACGAGCAGTACTTC. Translated: CAWSTGAINEQYF.

V gene TRBV6-6 combines with J gene TRBJ1-5; no clear D. This CDR3 is 15 amino acids long. Germline CDR1 is MNHNY and CDR2 is SVGAGI (reference sequence). The V and J ends lost 4 bases and 4 bases respectively, with 14 bases between them. CDR3 bases: TGTGCCAGCAGTTGGACTACATTGGGTAATCAGCCCCAGCATTTT. Protein sequence: CASSWTTLGNQPQHF.

The V call is TRBV5-1, the J call TRBJ1-2; 12 nucleotides agree with TRBD1. The V segment lost 4 bases and the J segment 11 bases; nucleotides outside the gene matches: 6. Germline loops: CDR1 SGHRS, CDR2 YFSETQ. This CDR3 comprises 13 residues. CDR3 residues: CASSEGQGAVYTF. In DNA, the CDR3 is TGCGCCAGCAGCGAGGGACAGGGGGCGGTGTACACCTTC. The whole variable domain, remainder taken from reference TRBV5-1 and TRBJ1-2, is KAGVTQTPRYLIKTRGQQVTLSCSPISGHRSVSWYQQTPGQGLQFLFEYFSETQRNKGNFPGRFSGRQFSNSRSEMNVSTLELGDSALYLCASSEGQGAVYTFGSGTRLTVV.

The rearrangement uses TRBV7-8 and TRBJ1-4; weak D call: TRBD1 (6 bases). CDR1 is SGHVS, CDR2 FQNEAQ, per germline. V lost 2 bases and J 0 bases, leaving 13 bases between the germline ends. This CDR3 spans 17 amino acids. CDR3 coding DNA: TGTGCCAGCAGCTTATGGCAGGGGATTTCAACTAATGAAAAACTGTTTTTT. Translated: CASSLWQGISTNEKLFF.

CDR3 loop: CASSEERGVPDQPQHF. The CDR3 DNA reads TGTGCCAGCAGTGAAGAAAGAGGTGTTCCGGATCAGCCCCAGCATTTT. The genes are TRBV2 and TRBJ1-5; D is unclear. The V gene's germline CDR1 is SNHLY and CDR2 FYNNEI. Between the trimmed V and J ends, which lost 1 base and 5 bases, there was a span of 15 bases. This CDR3 has 16 amino acids.

The chain carries TRBV29-1 and TRBJ1-2; 8 nucleotides line up with TRBD1. With V trimmed by 1 base and J by 10 bases, 5 bases remained unmatched. CDR3 size: 12 residues. Germline V gene data show CDR1 as SQVTM and CDR2 as ANQGSEA. DNA for the CDR3: TGCAGCGTTGAAGGGCCAGGGGGCTTCTACACCTTC. Protein: CSVEGPGGFYTF. The variable domain in full, completed from reference TRBV29-1 and TRBJ1-2, reads SAVISQKPSRDICQRGTSLTIQCQVDSQVTMMFWYRQQPGQSLTLIATANQGSEATYESGFVIDKFPISRPNLTFSTLTVSNMSPEDSSIYLCSVEGPGGFYTFGSGTRLTVV.

V usage is TRBV6-6 and J usage is TRBJ1-3, with 8 bases fitting TRBD1. Per the germline V gene, CDR1 is MNHNY and CDR2 is SVGAGI (reference sequence). There are 15 residues in the CDR3. The J segment lost 3 bases and the V segment lost 4 bases, leaving 5 bases of the junction unmatched. CDR3 in amino acids: CASSLGQEHGNTIYF. The CDR3 coding sequence is TGTGCCAGCAGTTTGGGACAGGAACATGGAAACACCATATATTTT.

V and J are TRBV2 and TRBJ2-3; 10 bases align to TRBD2. Germline V gene sequence: CDR1 SNHLY, CDR2 FYNNEI. CDR3 length: 14 residues. V shed 7 bases and J 5 bases; nucleotides not matched to a gene: 6. CDR3 protein: CASNQREGKDTQYF. CDR3 bases: TGTGCCAGCAACCAGCGGGAGGGGAAAGATACGCAGTATTTT. The whole variable domain, filled in from reference TRBV2 and TRBJ2-3, reads EPEVTQTPSHQVTQMGQEVILRCVPISNHLYFYWYRQILGQKVEFLVSFYNNEISEKSEIFDDQFSVERPDGSNFTLKIRSTKLEDSAMYFCASNQREGKDTQYFGPGTRLTVL.

The rearrangement uses TRBV6-1 and TRBJ1-4; D gene ambiguous. The CDR3 spans 17 residues. V lost 0 bases and J 11 bases, leaving 22 bases between the germline ends. Germline V gene data show CDR1 as MNHNS and CDR2 as SASEGT. The CDR3 DNA sequence: TGTGCCAGCAGTGAAGCAACACTTGACGGAATAATGAGGAAACTGTTTTTT. Translating gives CASSEATLDGIMRKLFF.

As concerns this clone: One end of the junction does not line up with germline, which may come from a read error. V and J are TRBV12-5 and TRBJ2-7; 9 positions match TRBD1. Per germline, CDR1 LGHNT and CDR2 FRNRAP. This CDR3 region has 19 residues. In nucleotides, the CDR3 is TGTGCTAGTGGTTTGGTACTGGGACAGGGTTATACTCTCTCCCACGAGCAGTACTTC. It yields the protein CASGLVLGQGYTLSHEQYF.

The chain carries TRBV5-3 and TRBJ2-3; tentatively, D is TRBD1 (6 bases). TRBV5-3 is an open reading frame, and its role is uncertain. CDR3 length: 17 amino acids. Trimming removed 3 bases at V and 5 bases at J, with 22 bases between. The CDR3 nucleotides read TGTGCCAGAAGCTCGGCGTGGACAGCCCTCCCGCAAGATACGCAGTATTTT. Amino acids: CARSSAWTALPQDTQYF.

This chain links TRBV6-1 with TRBJ1-6; tentatively, D is TRBD1 (6 bases). The CDR3 is 14 residues long. Germline CDR1 is MNHNS and CDR2 is SASEGT. V gave up 3 bases and J gave up 13 bases, with 16 bases separating them. CDR3 coding DNA: TGTGCCAGCAGTGACCGGGACATCCGAAGTCCCCTCCACTTT. It translates to CASSDRDIRSPLHF.

This clone was recorded only once. This chain uses TRBV28 with TRBJ2-7; TRBD1 aligns across 7 bases. Trimming removed 11 bases from V and 5 bases from J; junction bases left unmatched: 9. Germline loops: CDR1 MDHEN, CDR2 SYDVKM. This CDR3 spans 12 amino acids. The DNA for the CDR3 is TGTGCCGGGGGACAGAACGCCAACGAGCAGTACTTC. As protein: CAGGQNANEQYF.